This T cell receptor beta chain was identified during a study of T cell responses to AZD1222 COVID-19 vaccine. About the study: Second doses that came at about 4 or about 12 weeks were put together.

Germline values: CDR1 SGDLS, CDR2 YYNGEE. V lost 0 bases and J lost 14, with 18 bases in between. This CDR3 has 14 residues. Notes on the study in general: Baseline serology detected seropositivity in only six or seven AZD1222 recipients. Increased Spike-specific TCR breadth and depth were observed after two AZD1222 doses.

With respect to this clone: What it binds is not known.

Sequencing used immunoSEQ multiplex PCR; TCRdb keeps in-frame clones, though not all of them. The sample includes roughly 170,000 clones, around 87% of them seen just once. The chain carries TRBV9 and TRBJ2-1; tentative D call: TRBD2 (6 bases). Sequencing used peripheral blood, obtained on day 0 of AZD1222 vaccination. The receptor was isolated from an adult in good health. The DNA for the CDR3 is TGTGCCAGCAGCGTAGATCCTAGCGCGTCGCTGGAGTTCTTC. Amino acids: CASSVDPSASLEFF.